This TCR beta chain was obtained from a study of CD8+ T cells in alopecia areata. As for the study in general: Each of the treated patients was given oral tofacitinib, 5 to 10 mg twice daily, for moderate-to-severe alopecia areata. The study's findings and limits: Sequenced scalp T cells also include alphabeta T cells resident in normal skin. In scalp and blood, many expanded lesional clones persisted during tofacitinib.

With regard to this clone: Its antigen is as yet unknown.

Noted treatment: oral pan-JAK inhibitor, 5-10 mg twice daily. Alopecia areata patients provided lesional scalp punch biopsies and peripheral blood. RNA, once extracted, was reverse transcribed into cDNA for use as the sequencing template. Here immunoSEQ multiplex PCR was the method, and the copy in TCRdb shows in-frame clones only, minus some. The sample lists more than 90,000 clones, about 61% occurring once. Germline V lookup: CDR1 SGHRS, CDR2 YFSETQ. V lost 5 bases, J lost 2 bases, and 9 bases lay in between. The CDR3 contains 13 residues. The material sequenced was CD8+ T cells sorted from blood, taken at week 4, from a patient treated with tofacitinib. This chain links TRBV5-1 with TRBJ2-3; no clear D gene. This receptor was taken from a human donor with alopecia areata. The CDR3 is CASSFPPTDTQYF. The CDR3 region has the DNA TGCGCCAGCAGTTTCCCCCCCACAGATACGCAGTATTTT.